This T cell receptor (beta chain) was sequenced during a study of blood T cells in healthy people across ages (dated by TCRdb to between 2015 and 2017). A note on the overall study: Template switching captured roughly one uniquely barcoded TCR beta cDNA molecule per two T cells in model experiments. Using deep sequencing normalized with unique cDNA molecular identifiers, the study measured how TCR beta repertoire diversity changes with age. Donors were grouped into four age groups: young (average about 15 years), middle-aged (less than 40), aged (about 59) and long-lived (around 80). Donors of different ages were randomly distributed across sequencing lanes to avoid experimental bias. For two donors (one aged 18 to 29 and one aged 80 or older), the study analyzed two additional independent replicas of 1 million unique cDNA reads from the same blood draw. Here is what the overall study found, with its caveats: Conclusive comparison of naive and antigen-experienced compartments was prevented by the profiling of bulk unsorted PBMCs. Estimates of total diversity based on one million sequenced T cells were regarded as lower bounds and as underestimates. There was a strong correlation between observed TCR beta diversity and the percentage of naive T cells measured by flow cytometry. Compared with the aged group, more naive CD4+ T cells, fewer expanded clones and increased TCR diversity were shown by the long-lived group, suggesting age selection. Observed TCR beta diversity per million T cells fell roughly linearly with age, and a significant reduction was already apparent by age approximately 41. Donor CMV infection status was unknown, potentially confounding age-related changes in expanded clonotypes.

Donors were approximately 42 systemically healthy Caucasian individuals from Russia aged roughly 6 to 95 years. Each donor gave around 9.5 milliliters of peripheral blood, collected into EDTA-treated Vacutainer tubes. Ficoll-Paque density-gradient centrifugation was used to isolate PBMCs, with at least 7 million obtained per sample. Trizol reagent was used to extract total RNA from PBMCs, with at least 6 micrograms per sample. The percentages of naive CD45RAhigh/CD27high T cells were determined by flow cytometry on a PBMC aliquot from every donor. CDR1 and CDR2 are drawn from the germline V gene: SGHRS, YFSETQ. Relative to germline, V is 5 bases shorter and J is 8 bases shorter, with 17 bases between their ends. Counted from cysteine to phenylalanine, this CDR3 has 15 amino acids. Only the CDR3 DNA stays, 45 bases, in frame from base 1. The library came from 5' RACE. The instrument given in TCRdb is Illumina HiSeq 2500. A second PCR of about 6 to 11 cycles was run with a J-beta primer mix and a sample-barcoded 5' primer. Each TCR beta cDNA molecule received a unique molecular identifier from a template-switch 5' adaptor carrying 12 random nucleotides. At least 2.5 million CDR3-containing paired-end reads were obtained from each sample. All of the RNA was converted into first-strand cDNA using the Mint cDNA synthesis kit, with a TRBC-specific oligonucleotide serving as the primer. Following uracil-DNA glycosylase treatment, all cDNA underwent a first 18-cycle PCR with the universal primers M1SS and BC2_uni_R. As for the authors' bioinformatics: Normalization of each sample was performed by random selection of 1 million high-quality reads, each carrying a distinct molecular identifier. Instead of being binned into consensus sequences, reads with shared molecular identifiers were discarded. MiTCR, run with a Q25 quality threshold and the strictest error-elimination algorithm, handled CDR3 identification, clonotype clustering and error correction. A nonparametric unseen species model using Euler transformation provided a lower-bound estimate of total TCR beta diversity. TCRdb itself trimmed the public reads at Q25 with fastp, ran MiXCR and retained productive beta chains. Each entry is one CDR3 protein sequence, shown with its most common DNA and genes. Clone size and V and J calls follow TCRdb, not the original study. Recorded for this sample are about 640,000 distinct CDR3 sequences; 58% of them occurred a single time. Clones ranked in the top ten supply roughly 34% of the sample.

On this clonotype itself: The antigen it recognizes is unknown. No base qualities exist here, and no much larger clone lies one base off it.

The TCR comes from a man aged 55 to 69 in good health. The specimen sequenced was blood. This receptor chain uses TRBV5-1 and TRBJ1-6, with TRBD1 perhaps the D gene, on 5 matching bases. This receptor carries the CDR3 CASRLQQGGDSPLHF. In nucleotides, the sequence is TGCGCCAGCAGGCTCCAGCAGGGTGGCGATTCACCCCTCCACTTT.